These 14 T cell receptor beta chains were all obtained from the same sample, sequenced in a study of blood T cell repertoires in COVID-19. Generated by immunoSEQ multiplex PCR, the TCRdb table keeps only in-frame clones and is missing some. Of some 89,000 clones listed, approximately 90% were seen once; the top ten hold 1.7%. Sequenced input: peripheral blood. The receptors come from a man aged 55 to 70 with acute or convalescent COVID-19.

On this clone itself: At one end the junction does not follow the germline gene, possibly because of a read error. The rearrangement joins TRBV3-1 (or the pseudogene TRBV3-2) to TRBJ2-2; D is perhaps TRBD2 (5 bases). There are 14 residues in the CDR3. Germline CDR1 is LGHDT and CDR2 is YNNKEL (reference sequence). The CDR3 region is CASSQDRSTGKLFF. DNA for the CDR3: TGTGCCAGCAGCCAAGACAGGAGTACCGGGAAGCTGTTTTTT.

V gene TRBV5-4 combines with J gene TRBJ2-3; 8 bases align to TRBD2. Germline V lookup: CDR1 SGHNT, CDR2 YYREEE (reference sequence). V lost 3 bases and J lost 5; bases outside the gene matches: 8. The CDR3 is made up of 15 amino acids. CDR3 in amino acids: CASSSLNGGGDTQYF. The CDR3 coding sequence is TGTGCCAGCAGCTCCCTTAACGGGGGGGGAGATACGCAGTATTTT.

The chain recombines TRBV5-1 with TRBJ2-2; TRBD2 matches 8 bases. The CDR3 covers 16 residues. Germline V lookup: CDR1 SGHRS, CDR2 YFSETQ. Trimming took 4 bases from V and 4 from J; bases not matched to a gene: 9. This CDR3 is CASSRRAGVRTGELFF. CDR3 DNA sequence: TGCGCCAGCAGCCGTCGAGCGGGGGTCCGCACCGGGGAGCTGTTTTTT. The full variable domain, with the rest looked up from reference TRBV5-1 and TRBJ2-2, is KAGVTQTPRYLIKTRGQQVTLSCSPISGHRSVSWYQQTPGQGLQFLFEYFSETQRNKGNFPGRFSGRQFSNSRSEMNVSTLELGDSALYLCASSRRAGVRTGELFFGEGSRLTVL.

The rearrangement joins TRBV18 to TRBJ1-1; 11 bases are a match to TRBD1. In germline, CDR1 is KGHSH, CDR2 LQKENI. This CDR3 contains 19 residues. V lost 3 bases to trimming and J lost 3 bases; unmatched junction nucleotides: 15. CDR3 bases: TGTGCCAGCTCACCCTCCGGGACAGGGGGTGGAGGGGCATACACTGAAGCTTTCTTT. This translates into CASSPSGTGGGGAYTEAFF.

This clone was observed a single time. J is TRBJ1-2 and V is TRBV6-4; D uncertain. The CDR3 runs to 13 residues. V lost 5 bases and J 4 bases, leaving 11 bases between the germline ends. Germline V CDR1 and CDR2: MRHNA, SNTAGT. The CDR3: CASSRGPTYGYTF. The CDR3 nucleotides read TGTGCCAGCAGTAGAGGGCCTACCTATGGCTACACCTTC.

This chain uses TRBV9 with TRBJ1-2; D perhaps matches TRBD1 (6 bases). From germline, CDR1 is SGDLS and CDR2 YYNGEE. The length of the CDR3 is 15 residues. With 0 bases removed from V and 2 bases from J, the gap between germline ends came to 11 bases. In DNA, the CDR3 is TGTGCCAGCAGCGTAGCACAGGGTGAAAACTATGGCTACACCTTC. Encoded protein: CASSVAQGENYGYTF.

The V gene is TRBV29-1, the J gene TRBJ1-5, with 10 nucleotides matching TRBD1. Germline V CDR1 and CDR2: SQVTM, ANQGSEA. J was trimmed by 9 bases and V by 6 bases; bases with no gene match: 8. The CDR3 totals 13 residues. The DNA of the CDR3 is TGCAGCGTCTTGACAGGGGGCAATGGGCCCCAGCATTTT. Translated: CSVLTGGNGPQHF.

The chain combines TRBV5-4 with TRBJ2-7; 8 bases match TRBD2. The CDR3 consists of 13 residues. Losses at the gene ends were 3 bases for V and 6 bases for J; bases not matched to a gene: 5. Germline V lookup: CDR1 SGHNT, CDR2 YYREEE (reference sequence). CDR3 residues: CASSSPGGGEQYF. CDR3 DNA sequence: TGTGCCAGCAGCTCGCCCGGGGGGGGCGAGCAGTACTTC.

The chain links TRBV3-1 (or the pseudogene TRBV3-2) to TRBJ1-1; the D gene is possibly TRBD1 (5 bases). CDR3 size: 15 residues. Per germline, CDR1 LGHDT and CDR2 YNNKEL (reference sequence). V shed 5 bases and J shed 5 bases, with 18 bases lying between them. The CDR3 DNA sequence: TGTGCCAGCAGCGCAGTGGGGGGGAAGGGGACTGAAGCTTTCTTT. It yields the protein CASSAVGGKGTEAFF.

The chain employs TRBV7-8 and TRBJ1-2; D is perhaps TRBD1 (5 bases). V was pared by 5 bases and J by 4 bases, with 14 bases between. This CDR3 is built from 14 residues. CDR1 and CDR2 (germline): SGHVS, FQNEAQ. The CDR3 sequence: CASSHLDRTYGYTF. As DNA, the CDR3 is TGTGCCAGCAGCCACTTAGACAGAACCTATGGCTACACCTTC.

The genes are TRBV3-1 (or the pseudogene TRBV3-2) and TRBJ1-4, with 7 bases matching TRBD1. V gave up 4 bases and J gave up 7 bases; unmatched junction bases: 6. Germline V lookup: CDR1 LGHDT, CDR2 YNNKEL (reference sequence). This CDR3 has 14 amino acids. The CDR3 DNA reads as TGTGCCAGCAGCCCTCAGGGGGAAGGTGAAAAACTGTTTTTT. It encodes CASSPQGEGEKLFF.

The rearrangement joins TRBV3-1 (or the pseudogene TRBV3-2) to TRBJ1-1, with D possibly matching TRBD1 (5 bases). Looked up from germline, CDR1 is LGHDT and CDR2 is YNNKEL (reference sequence). The CDR3 spans 14 residues. Trimming removed 0 bases from V and 6 bases from J, with 11 bases in between. The CDR3 sequence is CASSQDPARAEAFF. The CDR3 DNA is TGTGCCAGCAGCCAAGATCCTGCCAGGGCTGAAGCTTTCTTT.

The V gene is TRBV5-4, the J gene TRBJ2-1; 7 bases line up with TRBD2. The J segment lost 0 bases and the V segment lost 4 bases, leaving 1 base of the junction unmatched. The CDR3 sequence is 14 residues long. Germline V CDR1 and CDR2: SGHNT, YYREEE (reference sequence). The CDR3: CASSRDYSYNEQFF. The CDR3 region has the DNA TGTGCCAGCAGCCGGGACTACTCCTACAATGAGCAGTTCTTC.

The chain carries TRBV5-5 and TRBJ1-1; perhaps TRBD1 as D (5 bases). From germline, CDR1 is SGHKS and CDR2 YYEKEE (reference sequence). V shed 3 bases and J shed 1 base, with 19 bases lying between them. The CDR3 spans 17 residues. CDR3 DNA sequence: TGTGCCAGCAGCTATCCCCGCCCCGGGGGTCAGAACACTGAAGCTTTCTTT. Its protein is CASSYPRPGGQNTEAFF.